The 9 T cell receptor beta chains presented below share a single source sample, sequenced in a study of blood T cell repertoires in COVID-19. Generated by immunoSEQ multiplex PCR, the TCRdb table keeps only in-frame clones and is missing some. This sample has hundreds of thousands of clones, with around 84% found just once. Sequenced input: peripheral blood. These receptors were collected from a woman younger than 35 with acute or convalescent COVID-19.

This chain uses TRBV6-5 with TRBJ1-2, with a weak D call TRBD1 (6 bases). Germline values: CDR1 MNHEY, CDR2 SVGAGI. The CDR3 runs 14 residues. Trimming removed 4 bases from V and 4 bases from J, with 13 bases in between. The CDR3 DNA is TGTGCCAGCAGTTGGACAGATTCTCTCTATGGCTACACCTTC. This gives the protein CASSWTDSLYGYTF.

This sequence joins TRBV5-1 and TRBJ2-1; 8 nucleotides match TRBD2. The CDR3 consists of 17 residues. Germline CDR1 is SGHRS and CDR2 is YFSETQ. V lost 0 bases and J lost 4; bases outside the gene matches: 9. DNA for the CDR3: TGCGCCAGCAGCTTGGCCTCAAGCGGGGGCCCGTACAATGAGCAGTTCTTC. Translating gives CASSLASSGGPYNEQFF.

The rearrangement joins TRBV4-1 to TRBJ1-5; the match to TRBD1 covers 9 bases. Germline V gene sequence: CDR1 MGHRA, CDR2 YSYEKL. V lost 0 bases, J lost 3 bases, and 6 bases stayed unmatched. The CDR3 consists of 17 residues. In DNA form, the CDR3 reads TGCGCCAGCAGCCAAGAGACCGGGACAGGGTTCAATCAGCCCCAGCATTTT. Protein product: CASSQETGTGFNQPQHF.

The sample holds one count of this clone. This chain joins TRBV11-2 and TRBJ1-6, with D tentatively TRBD1 (6 bases). The CDR3 extends over 18 amino acids. CDR1 and CDR2 (germline): SGHAT, FQNNGV. V was pared by 1 base and J by 0 bases, with 13 bases between. This CDR3 is CASSLGQDFSSYNSPLHF. Written as DNA, the CDR3 is TGTGCCAGCAGCTTAGGACAGGACTTCAGCTCCTATAATTCACCCCTCCACTTT.

In its sample, this clone was seen a few times. The rearrangement uses TRBV5-8 and TRBJ2-3, with D maybe TRBD2 (5 bases). This CDR3 is 18 amino acids long. V lost 4 bases to trimming and J lost 3 bases, with 24 bases between them. Germline values: CDR1 SGHTS, CDR2 YDEGEE. In DNA, the CDR3 is TGTGCCAGCAGCAAACCCGGTAGTTGGGCACGGAGGACAGATACGCAGTATTTT. Protein: CASSKPGSWARRTDTQYF. The full variable domain, its missing parts supplied by reference TRBV5-8 and TRBJ2-3, is EAGVTQSPTHLIKTRGQQATLRCSPISGHTSVYWYQQALGLGLQFLLWYDEGEERNRGNFPPRFSGRQFPNYSSELNVNALELEDSALYLCASSKPGSWARRTDTQYFGPGTRLTVL.

The gene calls are TRBV6-1 and TRBJ1-1; 7 nucleotides align to TRBD1. The CDR3 contains 17 residues. Trimming removed 3 bases from V and 0 bases from J; junction bases left unmatched: 10. Germline CDR1 MNHNS, CDR2 SASEGT. DNA for the CDR3: TGTGCCAGCAGTGATTACGGACAGGCACTTATGAACACTGAAGCTTTCTTT. Protein sequence: CASSDYGQALMNTEAFF.

The CDR3 protein is CASSDLGGSNYGYTF. For the CDR3, the DNA is TGTGCCAGCAGCGATCTAGGGGGTTCTAACTATGGCTACACCTTC. This chain connects TRBV9 to TRBJ1-2; possibly TRBD1 for D (6 bases). The CDR3 sequence is 15 residues long. Germline CDR1 is SGDLS and CDR2 is YYNGEE. The V gene lost 3 bases and the J gene lost 0 bases, with 12 bases spanning the gap.

Turning to this clone: Other DNA sequences in the same sample also yield this CDR3. V is TRBV27 and J is TRBJ2-1, with D tentatively TRBD1 (6 bases). The CDR3 is 15 amino acids. Trimming stripped 0 bases from V and 0 bases from J, with 6 bases between. Germline V CDR1 and CDR2: MNHEY, SMNVEV (reference sequence). In DNA form, the CDR3 reads TGTGCCAGCAGTTTATCAGGGGGCTCCTACAATGAGCAGTTCTTC. Its protein product is CASSLSGGSYNEQFF.

The V call is TRBV10-1, the J call TRBJ1-2; tentative D call: TRBD1 (5 bases). Per germline, CDR1 WNHNN and CDR2 SYGVQD (reference sequence). This CDR3 has 14 amino acids. Trimming shortened V by 7 bases and J by 5 bases, and 17 bases separated the two germline ends. CDR3 nucleotides: TGCGCCAGCACTACCGACGGGGGGGGATATGGCTACACCTTC. This gives the protein CASTTDGGGYGYTF.